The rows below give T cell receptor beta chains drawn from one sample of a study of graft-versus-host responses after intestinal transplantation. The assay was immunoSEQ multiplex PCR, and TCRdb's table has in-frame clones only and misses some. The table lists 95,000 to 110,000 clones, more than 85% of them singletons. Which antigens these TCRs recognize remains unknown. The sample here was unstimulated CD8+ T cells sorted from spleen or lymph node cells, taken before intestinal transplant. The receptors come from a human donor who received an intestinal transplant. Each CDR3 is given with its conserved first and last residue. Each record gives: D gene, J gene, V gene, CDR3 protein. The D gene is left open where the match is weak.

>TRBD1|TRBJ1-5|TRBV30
CAWREGQSNQPQHF
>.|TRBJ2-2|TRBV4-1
CASSQAPGSENTGELFF
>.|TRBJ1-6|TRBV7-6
CASSPSAGLVDSPLHF
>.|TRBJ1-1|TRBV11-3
CASSLDQPGGDTEAFF
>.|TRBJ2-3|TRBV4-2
CASSSRYFDTGTQYF
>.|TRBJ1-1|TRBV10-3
CAISETGMNTEAFF
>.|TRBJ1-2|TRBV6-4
CASITDSGYGYTF
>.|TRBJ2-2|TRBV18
CASSPPTVWLTNTGELFF
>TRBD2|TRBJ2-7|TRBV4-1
CASSRKSSGSYEQYF
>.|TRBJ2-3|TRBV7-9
CASSPKVGVDTDTQYF
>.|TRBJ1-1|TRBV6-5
CASSPDGGRAEAFF
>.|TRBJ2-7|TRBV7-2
CAILAGASVYEQYF
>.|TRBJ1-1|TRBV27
CASSLSGAGGTEAFF
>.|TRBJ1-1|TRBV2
CASGGRRENTEAFF
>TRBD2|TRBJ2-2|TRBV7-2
CASSARLAGGGNTGELFF
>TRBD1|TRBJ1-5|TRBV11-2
CASSLTAGGRQPQHF
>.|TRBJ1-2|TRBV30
CAWSRYTLDNYGYTF
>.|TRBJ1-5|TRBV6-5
CASGQGLSQPQHF
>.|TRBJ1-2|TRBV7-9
CASSTYRDTRVYGYTF
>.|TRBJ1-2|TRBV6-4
CASSDSRGGDGYTF
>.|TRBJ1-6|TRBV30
CAWSRGSNSPLHF
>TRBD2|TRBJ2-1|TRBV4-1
CASSQEYRAGGPGNEQFF
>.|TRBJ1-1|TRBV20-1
CSATDSQEAFF
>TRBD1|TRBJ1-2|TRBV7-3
CASSLPDRETYTF
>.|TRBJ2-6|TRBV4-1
CASSQGGRSGANVLTF
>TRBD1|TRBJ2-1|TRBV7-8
CASSLVGGQGVFSSYNEQFF
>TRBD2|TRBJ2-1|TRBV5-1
CASSRTSGGYNEQFF
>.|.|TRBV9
CASSVETDFYEQYF
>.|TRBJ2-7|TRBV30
CAWSLVSYEQYF
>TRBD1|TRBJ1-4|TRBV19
CATMGQGAKSGEEKLFF
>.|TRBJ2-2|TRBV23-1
CASSHWVWGSKRRNTGELFF
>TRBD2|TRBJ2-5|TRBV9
CASSDSGGAGETQYF
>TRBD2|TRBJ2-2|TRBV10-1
CAVTGGDTGELFF
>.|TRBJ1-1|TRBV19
CASMRGGSTEAFF
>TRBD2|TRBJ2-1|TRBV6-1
CASQTSGYNEQFF
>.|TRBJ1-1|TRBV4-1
CASSQAPGQQNTEAFF
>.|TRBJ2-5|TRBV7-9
CASRESPPRETQYF
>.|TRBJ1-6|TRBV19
CASRPSSGDGSPLHF
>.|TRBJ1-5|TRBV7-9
CASSPADNQPQHF
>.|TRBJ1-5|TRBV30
CAWSVRGQPQHF
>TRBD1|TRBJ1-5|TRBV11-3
CASSLSKGTGLSGNQPQHF
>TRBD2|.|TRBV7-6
CASSLGGRSYEQYF
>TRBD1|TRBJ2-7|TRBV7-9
CASSTPTGGNYEQYF
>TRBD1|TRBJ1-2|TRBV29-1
CSVEGQVYGYTF
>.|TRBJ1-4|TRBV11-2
CASSLDGGYNEKLFF
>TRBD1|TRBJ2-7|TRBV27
CASSHRGQYEQYF
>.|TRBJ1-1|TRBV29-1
CSADPTGVNTEAFF
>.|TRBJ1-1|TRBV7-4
CASSGRGAVMNTEAFF
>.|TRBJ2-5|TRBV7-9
CASSLPVTQETQYF
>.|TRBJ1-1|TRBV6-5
CASSYSWGNTEAFF
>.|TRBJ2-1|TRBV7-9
CASSLNIRQGKFF
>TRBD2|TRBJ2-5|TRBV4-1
CASSQDYSGEGSWETQYF